Following are 20 T cell receptor beta chains from one sample sequenced in a study of tumor-infiltrating lymphocytes in oesophageal squamous cell carcinoma. TCRdb fed the PCR reads into MiXCR, producing one record per CDR3 protein. The sample has approximately 10,000 distinct CDR3 sequences, roughly half seen once. Sample: esophageal tumor tissue. These receptor sequences come from a male donor with esophageal squamous cell carcinoma.

The table lists this clonotype with a few counts. The CDR3 nucleotides are TGTGCCAGCAGCTTACAGGTTAGCGGGAACTACGAGCAGTACTTC. Residues: CASSLQVSGNYEQYF. This chain links TRBV7-6 with TRBJ2-7; 8 nucleotides align to TRBD2. The germline V gene encodes CDR1 SGHVS and CDR2 FNYEAQ. CDR3 size: 15 residues. V dropped 2 bases and J dropped 3; count of bases not matched to a gene: 6.

This clonotype was seen a handful of times. The V and J genes are TRBV6-1 and TRBJ1-2; possibly TRBD1 for D (5 bases). With 8 bases removed from V and 3 bases from J, the gap between germline ends came to 10 bases. Germline CDR1 MNHNS, CDR2 SASEGT. The CDR3 is made up of 12 amino acids. CDR3 residues: CASGGGYYGYTF. As DNA, the CDR3 is TGTGCCAGCGGTGGGGGTTACTATGGCTACACCTTC.

This clonotype was counted a few times. V and J are TRBV7-8 and TRBJ2-5; D possibly uses TRBD1 or TRBD2 (7 bases each). CDR1 is SGHVS, CDR2 FQNEAQ, per germline. V lost 5 bases and J lost 1, with 14 bases in between. The CDR3 contains 15 residues. CDR3: CASSPSGGGQETQYF. The DNA of the CDR3 is TGTGCCAGCAGCCCATCAGGGGGGGGCCAAGAGACCCAGTACTTC.

The V and J genes are TRBV10-3 and TRBJ2-1, with D uncertain. The J call may be faulty, since TRBJ2-7 better matches the DNA end. Germline-derived CDR1 and CDR2 are ENHRY and SYGVKD. The CDR3 is made up of 14 amino acids. CDR3 sequence (DNA): TGTGCCATCAGTGAGTCCGAAGGGTTCTACGAGCAGTACTTC. This encodes CAISESEGFYEQYF.

J is TRBJ2-2 and V is TRBV5-5; 7 bases are shared with TRBD1. Germline V gene sequence: CDR1 SGHKS, CDR2 YYEKEE (reference sequence). The CDR3 is 19 residues long. V gave up 2 bases and J gave up 1 base; unmatched junction bases: 14. The CDR3 is CASSFSMIRGLLNTGELFF. The CDR3 DNA reads TGTGCCAGCAGCTTCTCCATGATTAGGGGGCTACTGAACACCGGGGAGCTGTTTTTT.

This clonotype has ten or more counts. This may be a read error, as it is one base from a much larger clone. The chain recombines TRBV7-9 with TRBJ2-7, with a weak D call TRBD1 (5 bases). The germline gives CDR1 SEHNR, CDR2 FQNEAQ (reference sequence). The CDR3 extends over 13 amino acids. V was trimmed by 5 bases and J by 9 bases, leaving 17 bases between them. This CDR3 is CASSRPPGRWQYF. CDR3 DNA sequence: TGTGCCAGCAGCAGACCCCCAGGGCGGTGGCAGTACTTC.

This clonotype was found a few times. The rearrangement links TRBV6-2 or TRBV6-3 to TRBJ2-2; TRBD2 matches at 8 bases. Unmatched junction bases numbered 9, after V lost 7 bases and J lost 5 bases. The CDR3 extends over 15 amino acids. In germline, CDR1 is MNHEY, CDR2 SVGEGT. This chain's CDR3 is CASTPRAGGTGELFF. CDR3 DNA: TGTGCCAGCACCCCTAGGGCGGGAGGTACCGGGGAGCTGTTTTTT.

This clonotype has only a few counts. V usage is TRBV27 and J usage is TRBJ2-1; TRBD2 aligns across 10 bases. This CDR3 region has 16 residues. Per the germline V gene, CDR1 is MNHEY and CDR2 is SMNVEV (reference sequence). Germline trimming cut 5 bases from V and 9 bases from J; bases unmatched to any gene: 13. DNA for the CDR3: TGTGCCAGCAGTCCCGGCGGGCTAGCGGGAGCTCTTGAGCAGTTCTTC. Translated: CASSPGGLAGALEQFF.

This chain's CDR3 is CASSLAALAGGPSTQYF. The CDR3 nucleotides are TGTGCCAGCAGCTTAGCCGCACTAGCGGGAGGGCCGAGTACGCAGTATTTT. The chain is built from TRBV11-2 and TRBJ2-3; 13 bases agree with TRBD2. The CDR3 extends over 17 amino acids. J was trimmed by 8 bases and V by 1 base; bases with no gene match: 9. The germline V gene has CDR1 SGHAT and CDR2 FQNNGV. Supplemented by reference TRBV11-2 and TRBJ2-3, the full variable domain reads EAGVAQSPRYKIIEKRQSVAFWCNPISGHATLYWYQQILGQGPKLLIQFQNNGVVDDSQLPKDRFSAERLKGVDSTLKIQPAKLEDSAVYLCASSLAALAGGPSTQYFGPGTRLTVL.

This clonotype was seen at least ten times. As DNA, the CDR3 is TGTGCCAGCAGCTCCGGGACTCGAGCCTACGAGCAGTACTTC. This sequence encodes CASSSGTRAYEQYF. The chain links TRBV11-3 to TRBJ2-7; D perhaps matches TRBD2 (6 bases). The CDR3 has 14 amino acids. Looked up from germline, CDR1 is SGHNT and CDR2 is YENEEA. The ends were cut back, 4 bases at V and 2 bases at J, with 12 bases in the middle.

This chain uses TRBV7-3 with TRBJ2-3; the match to TRBD1 covers 8 bases. This CDR3 is built from 14 residues. J was trimmed by 11 bases and V by 4 bases; bases with no gene match: 11. CDR1 is SGHTA and CDR2 is FQGTGA in the germline V gene. The CDR3 sequence: CASSSGGQAYEQYF. The CDR3 DNA follows: TGTGCCAGCAGCTCCGGGGGACAGGCCTACGAGCAGTATTTT. The full variable domain, with the rest looked up from reference TRBV7-3 and TRBJ2-3, is GAGVSQTPSNKVTEKGKYVELRCDPISGHTALYWYRQSLGQGPEFLIYFQGTGAADDSGLPNDRFFAVRPEGSVSTLKIQRTERGDSAVYLCASSSGGQAYEQYFGPGTRLTVL.

This clonotype was detected a few times. The chain couples TRBV6-1 to TRBJ2-7, with 9 bases aligning to TRBD1. CDR3 length equals 14 residues. Germline V gives CDR1 MNHNS, CDR2 SASEGT. V trimming: 6 bases; J trimming: 4 bases; junction bases outside the gene matches: 7. CDR3 sequence reads: CASSDPGTGYEQYF. The CDR3 bases are TGTGCCAGCAGCGACCCCGGGACAGGGTACGAGCAGTACTTC.

This clonotype was seen only a few times. This rearrangement joins TRBV7-2 to TRBJ2-5; weak D call: TRBD1 (6 bases). The closer fit of TRBJ2-7 to the DNA end suggests the J call may be wrong. Germline CDR1 and CDR2: SGHTA and FQGNSA. The CDR3 loop spans 15 amino acids. CDR3 loop: CASSLEAGDTYEQYF. In DNA form, the CDR3 reads TGTGCCAGCAGCTTAGAGGCAGGGGATACCTACGAGCAGTACTTC.

The chain combines TRBV12-3 or TRBV12-4 with TRBJ2-7, with unresolved D. V lost 3 bases, J lost 7 bases, and 10 bases lay in between. The CDR3 length is 12 residues. The CDR3 DNA follows: TGTGCCAGCAGTTTTCTGGGTTTAGAGCAGTACTTC. Translating gives CASSFLGLEQYF.

This clonotype is deemed medium-sized. The chain recombines TRBV7-8 with TRBJ2-2; TRBD2 is a possible D gene (6 bases). Trimming took off 7 bases at V and 4 bases at J, with 16 bases between the two ends. From germline, CDR1 is SGHVS and CDR2 FQNEAQ. The CDR3 extends over 15 amino acids. CDR3 in DNA: TGTGCCAGCAAGGGTGTCTGGGGGGTCACCGGGGAGCTGTTTTTT. Amino acid sequence: CASKGVWGVTGELFF.

This clonotype showed up just once. V is TRBV18 and J is TRBJ2-2; possible D gene TRBD2, 5 bases. This CDR3 comprises 15 residues. Germline V gene lookup returns CDR1 KGHSH and CDR2 LQKENI. V lost 3 bases to trimming and J lost 6 bases, with 14 bases between them. The CDR3 loop reads CASSPPPGIPGELFF. As DNA, the CDR3 is TGTGCCAGCTCACCGCCGCCGGGGATCCCCGGGGAGCTGTTTTTT.

A remark on this clonotype: A read error may be the cause here, since a much bigger clone is one base away. The chain has TRBV5-3 and TRBJ2-7, with a tentative D call TRBD1 (5 bases). TRBV5-3 counts as an open reading frame of uncertain function. This CDR3 comprises 15 residues. Trimming cost V 8 bases and J 7 bases, with 25 bases left between them. The CDR3 is CASSQGLISYNEQYF. The CDR3 DNA reads as TGTGCCAGCAGCCAGGGCCTAATCTCCTACAATGAGCAGTACTTC.

This clonotype was found a few times. The rearrangement links TRBV7-2 to TRBJ2-1; D is unresolved. The CDR3 length is 16 residues. Deletions cut 5 bases from V and 4 bases from J, with 18 bases between. Germline CDR1 reads SGHTA; CDR2 reads FQGNSA. The CDR3 sequence: CASSPPVTRLYNEQFF. The CDR3 DNA is TGTGCCAGCAGCCCCCCCGTCACTCGCCTGTACAATGAGCAGTTCTTC.

This clonotype was detected ten times or more. The chain links TRBV7-6 to TRBJ2-7; D call uncertain. Trimming left V 1 base short and J 3 bases short, with 7 bases between. There are 13 residues in the CDR3. Per the germline V gene, CDR1 is SGHVS and CDR2 is FNYEAQ. The CDR3: CASSLVLSYEQYF. In nucleotides, the CDR3 is TGTGCCAGCAGCTTAGTTCTAAGCTACGAGCAGTACTTC.

This clonotype showed up many times. V is TRBV7-9 and J is TRBJ2-3; D is possibly TRBD1 (6 bases). Per germline, CDR1 SEHNR and CDR2 FQNEAQ (reference sequence). Trimming cost V 5 bases and J 6 bases, with 18 bases left between them. This CDR3 has 15 residues. The CDR3 region is CASSDTGSPGDTQYF. DNA for the CDR3: TGTGCCAGCAGCGATACAGGGTCCCCCGGGGATACGCAGTATTTT.